This TCR beta chain was identified in a study of blood T cells in healthy people across ages. The second PCR ran roughly 7 to 12 cycles with a sample-barcoded 5' primer and J-beta primers. In TCRdb, the 5' RACE reads were re-called with MiXCR into one record per CDR3 protein. The sample comprises approximately 760,000 distinct CDR3 sequences, around a quarter of which are singletons, and roughly a tenth rests with the top ten. This CDR3 is 14 amino acids long. V gave up 3 bases and J gave up 6 bases, with 15 bases separating them. CDR1 is DFQATT, CDR2 SNEGSKA, per germline (reference sequence). A further study also used this sample, focusing on T cells of mothers and their children. This second study says: Each donor was one of three healthy Caucasian mothers or one of their six children.

The V call is TRBV20-1, the J call TRBJ2-1; D might be TRBD2 (6 bases). The specimen sequenced was blood. The sequence derives from a boy aged 5-17 years in good health. The CDR3 sequence is CSASLTGGGNEQFF. For the CDR3, the DNA is TGCAGTGCTAGTCTCACCGGGGGAGGCAATGAGCAGTTCTTC.